This T cell receptor beta chain derives from a study of human T cells and chemical hapten exposure. The wider study: Throughout the roughly 22-week study, diphenylcyclopropenone was applied weekly to the patients' scalps. Minor volume differences among pooled libraries chiefly drove per-sample TCR yield variation.

This clonotype has just a few counts. No antigen is known for it. Study findings and constraints: Expanded TCR counts at PT1 went up together with patch test score, a positive correlation. In comparison with controls, expanded TCRs gave rise to a significantly larger number of large CDR3 similarity clusters.

Germline V gene data show CDR1 as LGHDT and CDR2 as YNNKEL (reference sequence). This CDR3 spans 16 amino acids. Trimming removed 3 bases from V and 0 bases from J; junction bases left unmatched: 6. TCRdb independently ran MiXCR on the RACE reads; one entry per CDR3 protein. The table lists approximately 350,000 distinct CDR3 sequences, approximately 6.9% of them singletons. Time point here: patch test 1, 2 weeks after DPC sensitization. Described treatment: therapeutic diphenylcyclopropenone sensitization with weekly scalp DPC. The source is a woman aged 18 to 35 with alopecia areata. Some clones in this sample may be carry-over from other donors' samples. Source: whole blood, taken in connection with sensitization to the hapten diphenylcyclopropenone (DPC). The V call is TRBV3-1, the J call TRBJ2-7; 9 nucleotides match TRBD1. Here the CDR3 reads CASSQGTTGGSYEQYF. CDR3 in DNA: TGTGCCAGCAGCCAGGGGACGACAGGGGGCTCCTACGAGCAGTACTTC.